Listed here are 28 T cell receptor beta chains from one sample, sequenced in a study of OX40 agonist ivuxolimab in advanced cancers. The protocol used for the library was the immunoSEQ multiplex PCR assay. What TCRdb holds here is the immuneACCESS table cut down to in-frame rearrangements. Part of the clones is not present; checked against another copy, under half of the missing clones reflect an unresolved V gene, and the others are unexplained. Present in this sample are about 81,000 clones, more than 85% of which were seen just once. The ten most abundant clones make up more than 13% of the sample. Sequences were derived from CD4+ or CD8+ T cells sorted from blood, sampled in a trial of the OX40 agonist ivuxolimab. Every receptor here comes from an adult with an advanced solid tumor such as melanoma, head and neck, liver or kidney cancer.

This chain joins TRBV10-3 and TRBJ2-5; 8 bases line up with TRBD1. V shed 7 bases and J 7 bases; nucleotides not matched to a gene: 11. The CDR3 is made up of 14 amino acids. CDR1 and CDR2 from the germline V gene are ENHRY and SYGVKD. This CDR3 reads CAITGTGAAGTQYF. Here the CDR3 DNA reads TGTGCCATCACTGGGACAGGCGCCGCGGGGACCCAGTACTTC.

This clone was picked up one time. V and J are TRBV4-1 and TRBJ2-1; a weak D match, TRBD1 (5 bases). From germline, CDR1 is MGHRA and CDR2 YSYEKL. CDR3 length: 15 residues. V lost 2 bases to trimming and J lost 4 bases, with 12 bases between them. The CDR3 bases are TGCGCCAGCAGCCAACTCGACAGCGATTACAATGAGCAGTTCTTC. Its translation: CASSQLDSDYNEQFF.

The rearrangement links TRBV9 to TRBJ2-7, with 7 bases identical to TRBD2. V dropped 4 bases and J dropped 2; count of bases not matched to a gene: 9. The CDR3 is 15 amino acids. Looked up from germline, CDR1 is SGDLS and CDR2 is YYNGEE. DNA of the CDR3: TGTGCCAGCAGCCGTCGACCGGGAGGCGCCTACGAGCAGTACTTC. Translating gives CASSRRPGGAYEQYF.

The chain recombines TRBV4-1 with TRBJ1-4; D possibly corresponds to TRBD1 (5 bases). The CDR3 sequence is 14 residues long. The germline V and J ends were trimmed by 4 bases and 5 bases, with 11 bases remaining between them. Per germline, CDR1 MGHRA and CDR2 YSYEKL. The CDR3 region has the DNA TGCGCCAGCAGCCTAGGACACCTCAATGAAAAACTGTTTTTT. This sequence encodes CASSLGHLNEKLFF.

The chain couples TRBV10-2 to TRBJ1-3; TRBD1 agrees at 7 bases. The CDR3 has 14 amino acids. V lost 10 bases and J lost 4; bases outside the gene matches: 10. CDR1 and CDR2 (germline): WSHSY, SAAADI. CDR3 coding DNA: TGCGCCACCTCGGTGGGAGGGGGCGGAAACACCATATATTTT. It encodes CATSVGGGGNTIYF.

This rearrangement joins TRBV6-6 to TRBJ1-2; 8 nucleotides align to TRBD1. Germline assignment: CDR1 MNHNY and CDR2 SVGAGI (reference sequence). V lost 6 bases to trimming and J lost 7 bases; unmatched junction nucleotides: 7. This CDR3 is built from 13 residues. CDR3 region: CASSRQGLSGYTF. CDR3 DNA sequence: TGTGCCAGCAGCCGACAGGGGTTGAGTGGCTACACCTTC.

V and J are TRBV2 and TRBJ2-7; D not certain. CDR3 length: 15 residues. The V and J ends lost 3 bases and 0 bases respectively, with 12 bases between them. Germline values: CDR1 SNHLY, CDR2 FYNNEI. The CDR3 DNA reads as TGTGCCAGCAGTGACGGCCACCCGAGCTCCTACGAGCAGTACTTC. Translating gives CASSDGHPSSYEQYF.

This sequence joins TRBV5-6 and TRBJ1-6; no firm D call. The CDR3 consists of 12 residues. Between the trimmed V and J ends, which lost 4 bases and 9 bases, there was a span of 8 bases. The germline gives CDR1 SGHDT, CDR2 YYEEEE. The CDR3 region is CASSQTPSPLHF. In DNA form, the CDR3 reads TGTGCCAGCAGCCAAACCCCTTCACCCCTCCACTTT.

This clone was picked up one time. The chain uses TRBV5-8 and TRBJ2-2; D may be TRBD1 or TRBD2 (5 bases each). V was trimmed by 3 bases and J by 2 bases, leaving 11 bases between them. Germline CDR1 is SGHTS and CDR2 is YDEGEE. CDR3 length: 15 residues. The CDR3 region is CASSSGTGNTGELFF. In nucleotides, the CDR3 is TGTGCCAGCAGCTCCGGGACGGGAAACACCGGGGAGCTGTTTTTT.

CDR3 region: CASSGRDSAYNEQFF. In nucleotides, the CDR3 is TGTGCCAGCAGCGGCCGGGACTCAGCCTACAATGAGCAGTTCTTC. The chain is built from TRBV7-9 and TRBJ2-1; possible D gene TRBD2, 6 bases. CDR1 is SEHNR, CDR2 FQNEAQ, per germline (reference sequence). This CDR3 region has 15 residues. V was trimmed by 5 bases and J by 2 bases, leaving 13 bases between them.

V and J are TRBV27 and TRBJ2-1, with TRBD2 identical over 12 bases. V lost 6 bases, J lost 3 bases, and 6 bases stayed unmatched. Germline loops: CDR1 MNHEY, CDR2 SMNVEV (reference sequence). The CDR3 covers 16 residues. CDR3 DNA sequence: TGTGCCAGCAGAACACTAGCGGGAGGTCTCTACAATGAGCAGTTCTTC. It specifies CASRTLAGGLYNEQFF.

The chain joins TRBV5-1 to TRBJ1-1, with 10 bases identical to TRBD1. The V gene's germline CDR1 is SGHRS and CDR2 YFSETQ. V dropped 4 bases and J dropped 4; count of bases not matched to a gene: 13. The CDR3 runs to 17 residues. CDR3 DNA: TGCGCCAGCAGCCAAATGGGGTCTGGACAGGGGGGCACTGAAGCTTTCTTT. Translation gives CASSQMGSGQGGTEAFF.

The chain joins TRBV2 to TRBJ1-1; weak D call: TRBD1 (6 bases). This CDR3 comprises 12 residues. Germline V gene data show CDR1 as SNHLY and CDR2 as FYNNEI. The CDR3 loop reads CVTTVLGGEAFF. In DNA form, the CDR3 reads TGTGTAACAACAGTTTTAGGGGGTGAAGCTTTCTTT.

This clone appeared a single time. The chain employs TRBV28 and TRBJ2-7; possibly TRBD2 for D (6 bases). The length of the CDR3 is 13 residues. CDR1 MDHEN and CDR2 SYDVKM come from the germline V gene. V was clipped by 3 bases and J by 3 bases, with 9 bases between them. In nucleotides, the CDR3 is TGTGCCAGCAGTTTCGGGGGACGCTACGAGCAGTACTTC. Its protein is CASSFGGRYEQYF.

The V and J genes are TRBV28 and TRBJ1-5, with no clear D. Between the trimmed V and J ends, which lost 11 bases and 5 bases, there was a span of 16 bases. Germline CDR1 is MDHEN and CDR2 is SYDVKM. The length of the CDR3 is 13 residues. As DNA, the CDR3 is TGTGCCGGGCAGGACGGCACGCATCAGCCCCAGCATTTT. Amino acids: CAGQDGTHQPQHF.

V gene TRBV5-4 combines with J gene TRBJ1-1, with TRBD1 identical over 9 bases. With V trimmed by 3 bases and J by 0 bases, 12 bases remained unmatched. The CDR3 contains 18 residues. Germline CDR1 reads SGHNT; CDR2 reads YYREEE (reference sequence). This CDR3 reads CASSSPGQGDILNTEAFF. CDR3 nucleotide sequence: TGTGCCAGCAGCTCACCGGGACAGGGCGATATTTTGAACACTGAAGCTTTCTTT.

V and J are TRBV5-8 and TRBJ2-7, with 10 bases lining up with TRBD1. V dropped 3 bases and J dropped 0; count of bases not matched to a gene: 3. This CDR3 contains 15 residues. Per germline, CDR1 SGHTS and CDR2 YDEGEE. The CDR3 nucleotides read TGTGCCAGCAGCTACCGGGACAGGGGCTCCTACGAGCAGTACTTC. It specifies CASSYRDRGSYEQYF.

The sample holds one count of this clone. V usage is TRBV4-1 and J usage is TRBJ2-7; tentatively, D is TRBD2 (6 bases). CDR3 size: 15 residues. V was cut by 2 bases and J by 0 bases, with 11 bases left in between. The V gene's germline CDR1 is MGHRA and CDR2 YSYEKL. The DNA of the CDR3 is TGCGCCAGCAGCCAAAGGCGGGATAGCTCCTACGAGCAGTACTTC. Translating gives CASSQRRDSSYEQYF.

The rearrangement uses TRBV15 and TRBJ1-5; unclear D gene. The CDR3 is made up of 13 amino acids. Germline CDR1 and CDR2: LNHNV and YYDKDF (reference sequence). V lost 1 base to trimming and J lost 6 bases, with 7 bases between them. This CDR3 reads CATSRAGSQPQHF. DNA for the CDR3: TGTGCCACCAGCAGAGCCGGGAGTCAGCCCCAGCATTTT.

The chain joins TRBV6-5 to TRBJ1-2, with 8 bases matching TRBD1. Germline lookup yields CDR1 MNHEY and CDR2 SVGAGI. V was pared by 7 bases and J by 8 bases, with 9 bases of the junction left unmatched. This CDR3 has 13 residues. Written as DNA, the CDR3 is TGTGCCAGCACCGCGGACAGGGCATGGGGCTACACCTTC. Its translation: CASTADRAWGYTF.

The J gene is TRBJ2-7, the V gene TRBV12-1; no check of the table's D call, TRBD2, against the DNA was made. TRBV12-1 is labeled a pseudogene. This CDR3 comprises 15 residues. DNA for the CDR3: TGTGCCAGCAGCCCTGCCAGCGGGAGAGGCTACGAGCAGTACTTC. Its translation is CASSPASGRGYEQYF.

The gene calls are TRBV29-1 and TRBJ2-1; 7 nucleotides agree with TRBD2. Germline V gene data show CDR1 as SQVTM and CDR2 as ANQGSEA. V lost 3 bases to trimming and J lost 0 bases; unmatched junction nucleotides: 14. The CDR3 is 18 amino acids. The CDR3 nucleotides read TGCAGCGTTGATGCCCCCACTAGCGAGTGGAGCTCCTACAATGAGCAGTTCTTC. This translates into CSVDAPTSEWSSYNEQFF.

The chain carries TRBV10-3 and TRBJ2-3; D ambiguous. The V and J ends lost 3 bases and 4 bases respectively, with 17 bases between them. Germline loops: CDR1 ENHRY, CDR2 SYGVKD. CDR3 length equals 16 residues. Here the CDR3 reads CAISDLRAPLADTQYF. The CDR3 DNA reads as TGTGCCATCAGTGACCTTCGGGCACCCCTGGCAGATACGCAGTATTTT.

The chain carries TRBV2 and TRBJ1-1; 8 bases match TRBD1. The CDR3 runs to 16 residues. CDR1 is SNHLY, CDR2 FYNNEI, per germline. V gave up 6 bases and J gave up 1 base; unmatched junction bases: 10. The CDR3 nucleotides are TGTGCCAGCAGGACAGGGGTTTGGTCGGCGAACACTGAAGCTTTCTTT. Translating gives CASRTGVWSANTEAFF. The full variable domain, completed using reference TRBV2 and TRBJ1-1, is EPEVTQTPSHQVTQMGQEVILRCVPISNHLYFYWYRQILGQKVEFLVSFYNNEISEKSEIFDDQFSVERPDGSNFTLKIRSTKLEDSAMYFCASRTGVWSANTEAFFGQGTRLTVV.

V usage is TRBV19 and J usage is TRBJ2-1; 10 bases match TRBD1. V shed 5 bases and J 7 bases; nucleotides not matched to a gene: 5. This CDR3 is 14 amino acids long. In germline, CDR1 is LNHDA, CDR2 SQIVND (reference sequence). CDR3 protein: CASSPRTGGNEQFF. CDR3 bases: TGTGCCAGTAGTCCCCGGACAGGGGGGAATGAGCAGTTCTTC.

The rearrangement uses TRBV6-5 and TRBJ1-1; possible D gene TRBD1, 6 bases. The CDR3 contains 15 residues. Germline V lookup: CDR1 MNHEY, CDR2 SVGAGI. V shed 6 bases and J shed 4 bases, with 18 bases lying between them. The CDR3 loop is CASRQSPRGATEAFF. CDR3 nucleotide sequence: TGTGCCAGCAGACAAAGCCCCAGGGGAGCCACTGAAGCTTTCTTT.

The chain links TRBV7-9 to TRBJ2-1; the D is unclear. The CDR3 has 13 amino acids. Trimming took 5 bases from V and 3 from J, leaving 8 bases between them. The germline gives CDR1 SEHNR, CDR2 FQNEAQ (reference sequence). CDR3 sequence (DNA): TGTGCCAGCAGCACTGTCGGCTACAATGAGCAGTTCTTC. Amino acid sequence: CASSTVGYNEQFF.

V usage is TRBV6-5 and J usage is TRBJ1-1, with D possibly TRBD1 on 5 matching bases. Germline assignment: CDR1 MNHEY and CDR2 SVGAGI. The CDR3 sequence is 14 residues long. V was shortened by 4 bases and J by 4 bases, with 13 bases between the two germline ends. In DNA form, the CDR3 reads TGTGCCAGCAGTTTTGGGGGGTCGCCCACTGAAGCTTTCTTT. Amino acid sequence: CASSFGGSPTEAFF.